The present T cell receptor beta chain was sequenced within a study of shared clonotypes between healthy human individuals (dated by TCRdb to 2018 to 2020). In terms of the full investigation: The cohort comprised a couple of women and three men aged 18 to 49 years. For each donor, CD4 naive and CD4 memory were each run on three plates, CD8 naive on two plates, and CD8 memory on one plate. The study deeply sequenced blood TCR repertoires of five healthy adults to estimate repertoire size and the extent of clonotype sharing between individuals. Different laboratories and diverse techniques were used to prepare libraries and sequence TCR repertoires, to increase sequencing depth and limit assay-specific biases. Leukapheresis yielded between about 0.85 and 10 billion PBMCs per donor. Results the study describes overall, beyond this receptor: Naive subsets generally had larger estimated clonotype richness than memory subsets. Sampling was limited to blood, and TCR repertoires in tissue likely differ from TCR repertoires in blood. Higher generation probabilities were observed for clonotypes shared by all four sorted-subset donors than for non-shared clonotypes. Incomplete sequencing was indicated by rarefaction of sorted-subset datasets, despite the large sequencing depth. When a few donors were compared, the shared fraction of clonotypes was roughly 5% for naive CD4, around 3.6% for naive CD8, 2% to 2.5% for memory CD4, and approximately 0.4% for memory CD8. The small number of donors limited the genetic and exposure-history diversity represented. Based on pairwise subsampling, the degree of clonotype sharing among donors was expected to be affected by sequencing depth.

Using the deep immunoSEQ assay, TCR CDR3 regions were amplified from genomic DNA by multiplex PCR. Extracted genomic DNA from each cell subset was distributed evenly across all wells of several immunoSEQ 96-well plates, and each plate was treated as a replicate. For sorted subsets, 150 to 250 ng genomic DNA, equal to about 30,000 T cell genomes, was loaded into each replicate PCR. Purified libraries were measured with a Qubit 3.0 fluorometer, size-checked on a Bioanalyzer 2100, and measured again with the KAPA Library Quantification kit. Every immunoSEQ 96-well plate was sequenced on a dedicated single-read 150-cycle Illumina NextSeq 550 flow cell. Processing in the source paper ran as follows. The immunoSEQ output contained only junctional sequences without quality scores, so filtering could not match that applied to full-length reads. Sequences were annotated with PyIR, a Python wrapper for IgBLAST v1.9, and V/J genes and CDR3 were assigned using IMGT germline references. Reads were removed for weak V/J assignments (E-value above 1e-6), missing CDR3, stop codons, out-of-frame junctions, or ambiguous translated residues. V3J clonotypes were defined as sequences sharing the same inferred V gene, J gene, and CDR3 amino acid sequence. Percentage overlap between repertoires was computed as shared unique clonotypes divided by the size of the smaller repertoire. RTK rarefaction, the Chao1 estimator, and Recon v2.1 estimates of unobserved clonotypes were used to assess repertoire richness. Generation probabilities were computed with OLGA for all TCRbeta clonotypes obtained by the gDNA method from four donors. TCRdb stores this immuneACCESS table with in-frame sequences only. Part of the clones is absent; in the studies checked, under half of the shortfall reflects unresolved V genes, and no reason is known for the rest. V and J calls plus clone size are reproduced from that table; the DNA served to infer D and trimming. The sample table lists hundreds of thousands of clones, almost 97% of them with a count of one. The top ten hold less than 0.06% of the sample.

From its cysteine to its phenylalanine, the CDR3 spans 12 amino acids. Here the CDR3 DNA is all that survives: 36 bases in frame from base 1. As encoded in the germline V gene (reference sequence), CDR1 is GTSNPN while CDR2 is SVGIG. The V end loses 2 bases and the J end loses 3 bases, and a stretch of 7 bases separates them. In regard to this clone: Its binding antigen is unknown. The sample holds no much larger clone one base away, and base qualities are not on file.

The donors were healthy, HIV-negative adults with no recently reported acute infections or vaccinations. All donors were Caucasian adults living in Nashville, Tennessee, USA. CD4+ T cells were enriched by magnetic negative selection, after which naive cells were positively selected on CD45RA and the negative fraction was taken as the memory subset. Blood was obtained by leukapheresis, after which PBMCs were separated by Ficoll-Histopaque density gradient centrifugation and cryopreserved in liquid nitrogen vapor phase. Purity and quantity of every magnetically sorted T cell population were checked by analytical flow cytometry. Genomic DNA was isolated from every sorted fraction and measured by UV absorbance on a Nanodrop 2000c.

The sequence was collected from a woman aged 25-40 years in good health. The chain is assembled from TRBV30 and TRBJ1-2, with the D gene call left open. The specimen sequenced was naive CD4+ T cells sorted from blood. Per the publication, the cell subset or site label means: CD45RA+ positively selected. The CDR3 sequence is CAWSPLDYGYTF. The sequenced DNA: TGTGCCTGGAGTCCCCTAGACTATGGCTACACCTTC.